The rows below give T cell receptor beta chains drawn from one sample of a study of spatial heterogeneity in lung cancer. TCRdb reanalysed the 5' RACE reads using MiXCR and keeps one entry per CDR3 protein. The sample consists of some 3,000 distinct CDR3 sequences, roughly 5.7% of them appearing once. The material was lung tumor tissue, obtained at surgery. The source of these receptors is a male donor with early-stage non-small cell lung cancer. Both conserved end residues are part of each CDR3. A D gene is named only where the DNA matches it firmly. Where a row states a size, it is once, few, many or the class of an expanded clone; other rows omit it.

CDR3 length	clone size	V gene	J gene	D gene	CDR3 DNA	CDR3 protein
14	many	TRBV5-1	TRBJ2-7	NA	TGCGCCAGCACCCGGGACTCCTCGTCTTACGAGCAGTACTTC	CASTRDSSSYEQYF
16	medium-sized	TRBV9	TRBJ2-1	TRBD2	TGTGCCAGCAGCGAGAGCGGGGAGGAGTCCTACAATGAGCAGTTCTTC	CASSESGEESYNEQFF
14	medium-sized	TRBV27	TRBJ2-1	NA	TGTGCCAGCAGTTTACGGGGTAAAGACAATGAGCAGTTCTTC	CASSLRGKDNEQFF
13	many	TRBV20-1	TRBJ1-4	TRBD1	TGCAGTGCTAGAAGGGGGCCTAATGAAAAACTGTTTTTT	CSARRGPNEKLFF
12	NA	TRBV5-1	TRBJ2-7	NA	TGCGCCAGCAGCTACGATACCTACGAGCAGTACTTC	CASSYDTYEQYF
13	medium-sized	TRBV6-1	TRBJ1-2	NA	TGTGCCAGCAGTCCCCGGCGGGACTATGGCTACACCTTC	CASSPRRDYGYTF
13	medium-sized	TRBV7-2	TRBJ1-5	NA	TGTGCCAGCAGCTTACAGGGCGATCAGCCCCAGCATTTT	CASSLQGDQPQHF
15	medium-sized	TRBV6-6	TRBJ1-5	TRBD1	TGTGCCAGCAGTTACTCAGGACAGGGGAGCAAGCCCCAGCATTTT	CASSYSGQGSKPQHF
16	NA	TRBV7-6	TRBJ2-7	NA	TGTGCCAGCAGCTTAGGGGGGCCCGTGACAGTAAATGAGCAGTACTTC	CASSLGGPVTVNEQYF
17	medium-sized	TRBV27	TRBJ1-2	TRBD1	TGTGCCAGCAGTCCCTCACCGAGGACAGGAAGGGACTATGGCTACACCTTC	CASSPSPRTGRDYGYTF
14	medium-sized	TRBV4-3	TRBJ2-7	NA	TGCGCCAGCAGCCAAGGGACGCTCTCCTACGAGCAGTACTTC	CASSQGTLSYEQYF
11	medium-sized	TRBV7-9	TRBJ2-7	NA	TGTGCCAGCGTTGACACCTACGAGCAGTACTTC	CASVDTYEQYF
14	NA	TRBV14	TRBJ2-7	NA	TGTGCCAGCAGCCAAGGCTTGGGAGCCTACGAGCCGTACTTC	CASSQGLGAYEPYF
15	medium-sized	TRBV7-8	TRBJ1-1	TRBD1	TGTGCCAGCAGTCAAACGACAGGGCAGAACACTGAAGCTTTCTTT	CASSQTTGQNTEAFF
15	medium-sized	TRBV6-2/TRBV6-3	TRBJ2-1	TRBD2	TGTGCCAGCAGAGAGGGCGGGAGATTCTTCAATGAGCAGTTCTTC	CASREGGRFFNEQFF
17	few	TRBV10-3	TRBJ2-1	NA	TGTGCCATCAGTGAGGGAGGGATGGGGCTCGCCTACAATGAGCAGTTCTTC	CAISEGGMGLAYNEQFF
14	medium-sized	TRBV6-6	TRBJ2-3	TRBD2	TGTGCCAGCAGTGCCGGGGGGGGCACAGATACGCAGTATTTT	CASSAGGGTDTQYF
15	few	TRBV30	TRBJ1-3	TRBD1	TGTGCCTGGAGTGGGGGACAGGGTGCTGGAAACACCATATATTTT	CAWSGGQGAGNTIYF